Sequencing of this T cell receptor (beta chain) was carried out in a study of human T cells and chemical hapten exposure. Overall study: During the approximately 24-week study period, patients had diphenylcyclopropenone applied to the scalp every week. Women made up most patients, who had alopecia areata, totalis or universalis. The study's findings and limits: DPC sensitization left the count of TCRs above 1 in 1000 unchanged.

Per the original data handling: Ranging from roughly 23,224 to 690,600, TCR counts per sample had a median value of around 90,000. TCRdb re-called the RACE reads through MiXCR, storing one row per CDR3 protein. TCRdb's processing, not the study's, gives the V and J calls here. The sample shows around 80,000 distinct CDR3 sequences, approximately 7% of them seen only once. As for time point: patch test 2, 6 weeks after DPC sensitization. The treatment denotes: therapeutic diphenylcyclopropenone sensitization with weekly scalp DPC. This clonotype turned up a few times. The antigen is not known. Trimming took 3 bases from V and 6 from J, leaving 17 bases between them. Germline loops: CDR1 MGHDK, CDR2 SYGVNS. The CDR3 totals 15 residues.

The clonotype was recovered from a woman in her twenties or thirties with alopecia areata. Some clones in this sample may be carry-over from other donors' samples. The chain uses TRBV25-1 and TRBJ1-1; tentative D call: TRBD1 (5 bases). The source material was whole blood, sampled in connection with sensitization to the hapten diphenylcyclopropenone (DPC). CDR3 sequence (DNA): TGTGCCAGCAGTGAGATAGGCAGGGCTAAGTCTGAAGCTTTCTTT. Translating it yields CASSEIGRAKSEAFF.